This T cell receptor (beta chain) originates from a study of T cell repertoires in cytomegalovirus infection. Study summary: Indicated by public TCR beta signatures were CMV infection and matching HLA type. Overall study findings and caveats: HLA-C-restricted CMV clonotypes gave the most frequent clonotype in two of eight donors. Carriage of CMV together with the relevant HLA was identifiable through cumulative public TCR beta family frequency.

Trimming left V 0 bases short and J 0 bases short, with 9 bases between. CDR3 length: 15 amino acids. CDR1 is SGHDT, CDR2 YYEEEE, per germline. TCRdb fed the reads into MiXCR, producing one record per CDR3 protein. Counted here are around 310,000 distinct CDR3 sequences, roughly 17% occurring once; the ten biggest clones make up 12%. In regard to this clonotype: Its target is unknown.

The rearrangement links TRBV5-6 to TRBJ1-1, with D tentatively TRBD1 (6 bases). The sequenced sample consisted of PBMCs. This clonotype originated in a human donor in good health (CMV status not recorded). Some clones in this sample may be carry-over from other donors' samples. The CDR3 sequence: CASSLVGGLNTEAFF. DNA for the CDR3: TGTGCCAGCAGCTTGGTTGGGGGCCTGAACACTGAAGCTTTCTTT.